Below, 14 T cell receptor beta chains from the same sample are listed, as sequenced in a study of T cell responses to AZD1222 COVID-19 vaccine. The table came from immunoSEQ multiplex PCR; TCRdb's copy has only in-frame clones and leaves some out. The sample shows some 100,000 clones, around 89% of them seen only once. The specimen comprised peripheral blood, sampled 28 days after the second AZD1222 dose. Receptors were obtained from an adult who received the AZD1222 COVID-19 vaccine.

The genes are TRBV25-1 and TRBJ1-1, with 7 nucleotides matching TRBD1. The junction had 9 bases not matched to a gene; V was cut back by 8 bases and J by 3 bases. From germline, CDR1 is MGHDK and CDR2 SYGVNS. CDR3 length: 14 residues. The CDR3 sequence is CASSYGTVHTEAFF. In nucleotides, the CDR3 is TGTGCCAGCTCCTACGGGACAGTCCACACTGAAGCTTTCTTT. Full variable domain (outside the CDR3, taken from reference TRBV25-1 and TRBJ1-1): EADIYQTPRYLVIGTGKKITLECSQTMGHDKMYWYQQDPGMELHLIHYSYGVNSTEKGDLSSESTVSRIRTEHFPLTLESARPSHTSQYLCASSYGTVHTEAFFGQGTRLTVV.

The chain joins TRBV5-1 to TRBJ1-6; weak D call: TRBD1 (5 bases). This CDR3 comprises 15 residues. V was trimmed by 7 bases and J by 9 bases, leaving 20 bases between them. In germline, CDR1 is SGHRS, CDR2 YFSETQ. The chain's CDR3 is CASSPGAGIISPLHF. The CDR3 DNA reads as TGCGCCAGCTCCCCCGGGGCGGGGATTATTTCACCCCTCCACTTT.

This chain joins TRBV6-1 and TRBJ2-7, with D unresolved. This CDR3 contains 14 residues. Deletions cut 2 bases from V and 5 bases from J, with 13 bases between. Germline assignment: CDR1 MNHNS and CDR2 SASEGT. CDR3 nucleotides: TGTGCCAGCAGTGAACTGGTCATGTCCGACGAGCAGTACTTC. This codes for CASSELVMSDEQYF.

The chain uses TRBV30 and TRBJ2-3; D is undetermined. The germline gives CDR1 GTSNPN, CDR2 SVGIG (reference sequence). The CDR3 contains 13 residues. V lost 2 bases, J lost 3 bases, and 9 bases lay in between. CDR3 protein: CAWSTGQTDTQYF. The CDR3 coding sequence is TGTGCCTGGAGTACGGGTCAGACAGATACGCAGTATTTT.

V usage is TRBV11-1 and J usage is TRBJ2-7, with D perhaps matching TRBD1 (6 bases). V lost 6 bases and J lost 7, with 13 bases in between. Per the germline V gene, CDR1 is SGHAT and CDR2 is FQDESV (reference sequence). The CDR3 extends over 12 amino acids. The CDR3, as DNA: TGTGCCAGCAGTAACACAGGGATTGAGCAGTACTTC. This encodes CASSNTGIEQYF.

J is TRBJ2-5 and V is TRBV18; D unclear. From germline, CDR1 is KGHSH and CDR2 LQKENI. V gave up 4 bases and J gave up 0 bases, with 18 bases separating them. The CDR3 has 17 residues. Written as DNA, the CDR3 is TGTGCCAGCTCACGGATCAGGAATTCCGGGTACCAAGAGACCCAGTACTTC. Amino acid sequence: CASSRIRNSGYQETQYF.

The chain uses TRBV24-1 and TRBJ2-1, with TRBD2 matching 8 bases. V dropped 2 bases and J dropped 7; count of bases not matched to a gene: 9. Germline loops: CDR1 KGHDR, CDR2 SFDVKD. The CDR3 has 16 amino acids. The CDR3 sequence: CATSDSSAGGWNEQFF. CDR3 coding DNA: TGTGCCACCAGTGATTCCTCGGCGGGAGGATGGAATGAGCAGTTCTTC.

This chain uses TRBV2 with TRBJ2-7, with no clear D. V dropped 4 bases and J dropped 3 bases, with 16 bases sitting between them. This CDR3 is 15 amino acids long. Germline V CDR1 and CDR2: SNHLY, FYNNEI. The CDR3 region is CASSGAQAPGYEQYF. CDR3 nucleotide sequence: TGTGCCAGCAGTGGTGCGCAGGCCCCAGGCTACGAGCAGTACTTC. Looking up the rest from reference TRBV2 and TRBJ2-7 gives the full variable domain: EPEVTQTPSHQVTQMGQEVILRCVPISNHLYFYWYRQILGQKVEFLVSFYNNEISEKSEIFDDQFSVERPDGSNFTLKIRSTKLEDSAMYFCASSGAQAPGYEQYFGPGTRLTVT.

The table lists this clone with a few counts. The chain links TRBV19 to TRBJ1-1; 9 bases agree with TRBD1. There are 17 residues in the CDR3. The germline V gene has CDR1 LNHDA and CDR2 SQIVND (reference sequence). Germline trimming cut 3 bases from V and 6 bases from J; bases unmatched to any gene: 14. The CDR3 loop is CASSILGGQGMRSEAFF. CDR3 DNA: TGTGCCAGTAGTATTTTAGGCGGACAGGGGATGAGGTCTGAAGCTTTCTTT.

This sequence joins TRBV18 and TRBJ1-5, with D maybe TRBD1 (6 bases). This CDR3 has 15 amino acids. Per the germline V gene, CDR1 is KGHSH and CDR2 is LQKENI. V lost 4 bases and J 4 bases, leaving 14 bases between the germline ends. The CDR3 reads CASSLTGRGNQPQHF. As DNA, the CDR3 is TGTGCCAGCTCACTGACAGGACGGGGGAATCAGCCCCAGCATTTT.

The chain has TRBV18 and TRBJ1-2, with a tentative D call TRBD1 (5 bases). V lost 0 bases and J lost 6, with 17 bases in between. Looked up from germline, CDR1 is KGHSH and CDR2 is LQKENI. CDR3 size: 16 residues. The CDR3: CASSPPAGKKIDGYTF. CDR3 nucleotides: TGTGCCAGCTCACCACCGGCAGGGAAGAAAATCGATGGCTACACCTTC.

V usage is TRBV19 and J usage is TRBJ2-5; TRBD1 might be the D (5 bases). CDR3 length: 18 amino acids. The germline V and J ends were trimmed by 5 bases and 1 base, with 23 bases remaining between them. Germline CDR1 LNHDA, CDR2 SQIVND (reference sequence). The CDR3 is CASSRKGSTMYPQETQYF. In DNA form, the CDR3 reads TGTGCCAGTAGTCGGAAGGGGTCAACCATGTACCCCCAAGAGACCCAGTACTTC.

The chain recombines TRBV30 with TRBJ1-1, with 12 positions matching TRBD1. CDR3 length: 14 amino acids. After removal of 5 bases from V and 11 bases from J, the junction contained 12 bases not matched to a gene. The germline gives CDR1 GTSNPN, CDR2 SVGIG (reference sequence). CDR3 DNA: TGTGCCTGGGCCGGGACAGGGGGCCCCTGGAGGGCTTTCTTT. This gives the protein CAWAGTGGPWRAFF.

This sequence joins TRBV7-9 and TRBJ1-1; D is undetermined. The CDR3 has 15 residues. V was shortened by 2 bases and J by 3 bases, with 13 bases between the two germline ends. The germline V gene has CDR1 SEHNR and CDR2 FQNEAQ (reference sequence). DNA of the CDR3: TGTGCCAGCAGCTTACTCCTTCCCGGGGACACTGAAGCTTTCTTT. It translates to CASSLLLPGDTEAFF.